This T cell receptor beta chain was captured in a study of shared clonotypes between healthy human individuals. The V end lost 4 bases, the J end lost 7 bases, and 17 bases lay between the germline ends. Germline assignment: CDR1 LNHNV and CDR2 YYDKDF (reference sequence). CDR3 length: 15 residues. With respect to this clone: Its cognate antigen is unknown.

The method was immunoSEQ multiplex PCR; TCRdb's version includes in-frame clones alone and lacks a portion of them. The sample carries about 680,000 clones, more than 70% recorded once. Study-level points and caveats: Clonotypes not shared had lower generation probabilities than those common to all four donors.

The chain joins TRBV15 to TRBJ2-1; tentative D call: TRBD1 (6 bases). The sequencing sample was made of memory CD4+ T cells sorted from blood. The subset: CD45RA-negative fraction. This sequence originates from a woman aged 25 to 45 in good health. The CDR3 here is CATSKEDRSANEQFF. The CDR3 nucleotides read TGTGCCACCAGCAAAGAAGACAGGAGTGCAAATGAGCAGTTCTTC.